This T cell receptor beta chain was sequenced in a study of shared clonotypes between healthy human individuals. Study-wide background: CD4 naive and memory got three plates each, CD8 naive two, CD8 memory one. Study observations and caveats: Blood was the sole source, and tissue repertoires probably differ.

This CDR3 has 13 amino acids. Germline V gene data show CDR1 as MNHEY and CDR2 as SVGAGI. Trimming took 2 bases from V and 12 from J, leaving 14 bases between them. Clones were sequenced by immunoSEQ multiplex PCR, and TCRdb holds only the in-frame ones, with some missing. Of fewer than 400,000 clones in the sample, around 67% are singletons; the top ten hold 10%. In regard to this clone: What it binds is not known.

The sequence was collected from a man younger than 40 in good health. The genes are TRBV6-5 and TRBJ2-1; the D gene is possibly TRBD1 (5 bases). The sequenced material came from memory CD4+ T cells sorted from blood. Subset specified: CD45RA-negative fraction. CDR3 bases: TGTGCCAGCAGTTACGCGACACAGGTTGGGCAGTTCTTC. Protein product: CASSYATQVGQFF.